The clone carrying this T cell receptor (beta chain) was recorded once. This table comes from immunoSEQ multiplex PCR, and its TCRdb copy is limited to in-frame clones, with some not included. The table has more than 65,000 clones, approximately 85% seen once. Trimming at V came to 3 bases and at J to 5 bases, leaving 8 bases not matched to a gene. CDR3 length: 15 amino acids. From germline, CDR1 is KGHSH and CDR2 LQKENI. This sample is part of a study of OX40 agonist ivuxolimab in advanced cancers. The sequencing here drew on CD4+ or CD8+ T cells sorted from blood, taken in a trial of the OX40 agonist ivuxolimab. V is TRBV18 and J is TRBJ2-7; 9 positions agree with TRBD1. This receptor was taken from an adult with an advanced solid tumor such as melanoma, head and neck, liver or kidney cancer. The CDR3 DNA reads as TGTGCCAGCTCACCGGGTACAGGGGGCCGGGACGAGCAGTACTTC. Protein product: CASSPGTGGRDEQYF.